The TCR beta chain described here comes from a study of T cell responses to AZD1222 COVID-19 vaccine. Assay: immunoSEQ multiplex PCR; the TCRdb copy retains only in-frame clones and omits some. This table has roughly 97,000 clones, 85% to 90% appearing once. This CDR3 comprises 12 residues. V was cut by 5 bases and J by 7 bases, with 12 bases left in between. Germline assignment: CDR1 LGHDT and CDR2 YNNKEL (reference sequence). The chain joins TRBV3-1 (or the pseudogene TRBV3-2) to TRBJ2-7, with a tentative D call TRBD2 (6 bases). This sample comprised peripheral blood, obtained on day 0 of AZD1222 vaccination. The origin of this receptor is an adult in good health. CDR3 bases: TGTGCCAGCAGCGCCCCTGGGGGGGAGCAGTACTTC. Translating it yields CASSAPGGEQYF.